The 11 T cell receptor beta chains listed next were all sequenced from one sample in a study of blood T cell repertoires in COVID-19. Clones were read by immunoSEQ multiplex PCR, and TCRdb kept only the in-frame ones, dropping some. The sample consists of 500,000 to 600,000 clones, about 89% of them appearing once. Sequencing was done on a sample of peripheral blood. These receptor sequences come from a woman aged 45 to 65 with COVID-19, enrolled during active disease.

The V call is TRBV2, the J call TRBJ2-7; maybe TRBD1 (5 bases). Germline-derived CDR1 and CDR2 are SNHLY and FYNNEI. The CDR3 loop spans 13 amino acids. Trimming took off 1 base at V and 1 base at J, with 5 bases between the two ends. The CDR3 is CASSEDRSYEQYF. The CDR3 coding sequence is TGTGCCAGCAGTGAAGACAGGTCCTACGAGCAGTACTTC.

The chain is built from TRBV5-1 and TRBJ1-2; D unresolved. Trimming stripped 2 bases from V and 6 bases from J, with 11 bases between. CDR1 and CDR2 from the germline V gene are SGHRS and YFSETQ. The CDR3 consists of 13 residues. The CDR3 nucleotides read TGCGCCAGCAGCTTAGGAGGACTCAATGGCTACACCTTC. Translated: CASSLGGLNGYTF.

This chain uses TRBV29-1 with TRBJ2-7; 8 bases map to TRBD2. J gave up 3 bases and V 2 bases, and 9 bases lay outside the gene matches. From germline, CDR1 is SQVTM and CDR2 ANQGSEA. This CDR3 has 15 amino acids. This CDR3 is CSVEMGLGSRYEQYF. In DNA form, the CDR3 reads TGCAGCGTTGAAATGGGACTAGGAAGTCGCTACGAGCAGTACTTC.

The chain links TRBV19 to TRBJ2-2, with 7 bases fitting TRBD1. The trim removed 10 bases at V and 3 bases at J, leaving 8 bases unmatched. This CDR3 contains 14 residues. Germline CDR1 is LNHDA and CDR2 is SQIVND (reference sequence). The CDR3 nucleotides read TGTGCCACCCCCGGGACAGCATACACCGGGGAGCTGTTTTTT. The encoded protein is CATPGTAYTGELFF.

J is TRBJ1-2 and V is TRBV19, with D hard to call. The CDR3 is 13 amino acids. The V end was cut by 3 bases, the J end by 1 base, with 6 bases between. Germline V gene sequence: CDR1 LNHDA, CDR2 SQIVND (reference sequence). CDR3 coding DNA: TGTGCCAGTAGTATCAGATTTAACTATGGCTACACCTTC. It translates to CASSIRFNYGYTF.

The chain has TRBV13 and TRBJ2-7; TRBD1 is a possible D gene (6 bases). The CDR3 loop spans 11 amino acids. Per the germline V gene, CDR1 is PRHDT and CDR2 is FYEKMQ (reference sequence). V was shortened by 8 bases and J by 6 bases, with 11 bases between the two germline ends. CDR3 loop: CASGTGSEQYF. CDR3 bases: TGTGCCAGCGGCACAGGGTCCGAGCAGTACTTC.

V and J are TRBV28 and TRBJ2-1; 8 bases are a match to TRBD2. Trimming removed 5 bases from V and 13 bases from J; junction bases left unmatched: 10. Germline-derived CDR1 and CDR2 are MDHEN and SYDVKM. The length of the CDR3 is 13 residues. CDR3 loop: CASSPSGGAYQFF. DNA of the CDR3: TGTGCCAGCAGTCCCTCCGGGGGGGCGTATCAGTTCTTC.

This clone was detected a few times. The rearrangement joins TRBV7-9 to TRBJ1-2; 9 bases line up with TRBD1. From germline, CDR1 is SEHNR and CDR2 FQNEAQ (reference sequence). This CDR3 is built from 14 residues. V shed 5 bases and J 7 bases; nucleotides not matched to a gene: 8. The CDR3 DNA sequence: TGTGCCAGCAGCGAAGGACAGGGGCGTGGTGGCTACACCTTC. As protein: CASSEGQGRGGYTF.

CDR3 in amino acids: CASSLPGQGIGGYTF. CDR3 bases: TGTGCCAGCAGCCTCCCGGGACAGGGGATAGGTGGCTACACCTTC. The chain carries TRBV7-2 and TRBJ1-2; 10 positions agree with TRBD1. Trimming cost V 5 bases and J 7 bases; bases outside gene matches: 10. Germline V gene sequence: CDR1 SGHTA, CDR2 FQGNSA. The CDR3 runs 15 residues.

The chain uses TRBV18 and TRBJ1-1; tentatively, D is TRBD1 (5 bases). Trimming cost V 6 bases and J 4 bases, with 21 bases left between them. CDR3 length: 16 residues. Germline loops: CDR1 KGHSH, CDR2 LQKENI. The CDR3 DNA sequence: TGTGCCAGCTCGCGGGAGGGGCAGGGAGGAGGCACTGAAGCTTTCTTT. It encodes CASSREGQGGGTEAFF.

The chain has TRBV9 and TRBJ2-3, with TRBD2 matching 8 bases. The CDR3 contains 13 residues. The junction had 4 bases not matched to a gene; V was cut back by 6 bases and J by 4 bases. Germline lookup yields CDR1 SGDLS and CDR2 YYNGEE. CDR3 amino acids: CASTRGEADTQYF. The CDR3 DNA follows: TGTGCCAGCACGCGGGGGGAGGCAGATACGCAGTATTTT.